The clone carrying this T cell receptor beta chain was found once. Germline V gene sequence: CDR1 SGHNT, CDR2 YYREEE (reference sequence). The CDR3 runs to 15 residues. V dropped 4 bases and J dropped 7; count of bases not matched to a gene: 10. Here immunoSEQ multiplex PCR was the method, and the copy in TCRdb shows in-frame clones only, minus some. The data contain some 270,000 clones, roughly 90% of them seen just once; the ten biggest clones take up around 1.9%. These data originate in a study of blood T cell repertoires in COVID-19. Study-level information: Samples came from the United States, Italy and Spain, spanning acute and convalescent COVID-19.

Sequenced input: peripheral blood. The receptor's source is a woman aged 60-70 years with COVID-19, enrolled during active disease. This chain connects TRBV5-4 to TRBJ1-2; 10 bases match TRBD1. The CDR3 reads CASSEAGTGDGGYTF. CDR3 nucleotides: TGTGCCAGCAGCGAGGCCGGGACAGGGGATGGTGGCTACACCTTC. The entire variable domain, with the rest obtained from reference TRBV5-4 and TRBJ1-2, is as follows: ETGVTQSPTHLIKTRGQQVTLRCSSQSGHNTVSWYQQALGQGPQFIFQYYREEENGRGNFPPRFSGLQFPNYSSELNVNALELDDSALYLCASSEAGTGDGGYTFGSGTRLTVV.